This T cell receptor beta chain was retrieved from a study of cytomegalovirus exposure and HLA in healthy donors (dated by TCRdb to 2015 to 2018). For the study in its entirety: In an earlier analysis of roughly 500 of the donors, 276 Gb of sequence data and some 120 million unique TCR beta sequences from roughly 180 million T cells were reported. HLA typing covered class I and class II loci at four-digit resolution. Across some 400 genotyped donors of the cohort, an average of approximately 240,000 unique TCR beta nucleotide sequences per donor were sequenced, and 15% to 20% of those sequences were non-productive. In an earlier analysis of 587 of the donors, high-throughput TCR beta sequencing was used to judge whether each TCR beta V gene segment behaved as functional or pseudogenic. Using immunosequencing, the study profiled T cell repertoires from roughly 650 subjects and related those repertoires to cytomegalovirus serostatus. The number of donors typed differed by locus, with about 629-630 for A, B, C, DRB1 and DQB1, about 500 for DQA1, 600 to 610 for DPA1, and over 400 for DPB1. A handful of DR-DQ haplotypes were handled as single units for association and clustering because linkage in the cohort was strong. A later genetic analysis took genome-wide SNP genotypes for about 55% of the 666 donors and used that subset as a discovery cohort. All discovery cohort repertoires had been generated on a single sequencing platform. In the later analysis, no new phenotypic data were used to find candidate immune exposures; instead, reliance was placed on TCR beta sequences and their occurrence across donors. To predict cytomegalovirus infection status, the study combined high-throughput TCR immunosequencing, statistical association of individual TCRs with disease status, and machine learning. About 300 gigabases of sequencing data and tens of millions of unique TCR sequences were included in an early release covering over 600 HLA-typed donors. Among the approximately 420 genotyped donors, approximately 77% belonged to the genetic ancestry cluster associated with self-reported Caucasian donors. In addition to the first cohort of roughly 700 subjects, a separate validation cohort of 130 or so different subjects was used. Alongside the repertoire data, information on donor age, sex, ethnicity and CMV serostatus was compiled. The study aimed to test whether cataloging public T cell receptors could reveal signatures of past pathogen exposure. A later analysis re-examined previously published TCR beta repertoires from over 500 donors and added high-resolution HLA genotyping to investigate patterns of TCR occurrence.

The cohort comprised some 700 healthy bone marrow donors. All cohort members were sampled while nominally healthy, although unrecorded immune exposures were likely present. The donor was CMV seropositive and was included in the group of 250 to 300 seropositive cohort members. Each donor provided a peripheral blood sample, and peripheral blood mononuclear cells were used for TCR beta sequencing. Genomic DNA was extracted from the blood cell samples with the Qiagen DNeasy Blood Extraction Kit. General conclusions and limits of the study: The classifier was reported to diagnose cytomegalovirus status with high specificity and sensitivity in both the original and validation cohorts. A group of highly shared sequence variants was considered likely to be a technical artifact of the sequencing pipeline. Specific HLA alleles were associated with some 15,000 TCR beta sequences at a false discovery rate of 0.05 in a later analysis. Because HLA typing was missing for some donors at each locus, association tests included only the typed subset. A further reported finding was that TCR beta sequences accurately predicted the HLA-A and HLA-B alleles for most subjects in the first cohort. Roughly uniform sequencing depth across donors was assumed in presence/absence analyses, although this assumption may not hold. This cohort had only TCR beta chains sequenced, and the lack of alpha or paired-chain data limited which features could be detected. A later genetic analysis reported fewer N-insertions in productive TCRs among donors in an Asian-associated ancestry cluster than the 666-donor mean. In a later analysis, several top co-occurrence clusters were reported to appear linked to parvovirus B19, influenza, CMV and Epstein-Barr virus. According to the authors, the approach could potentially be generalized to other disease states and immunological phenotypes. In a later analysis, the rate of TCR association differed among HLA loci, with DRB1 alleles having the most associated TCRs and HLA-C alleles having the fewest. Most TCR sequences were observed very rarely across donors, whereas some public TCRs were present in many individuals. The earlier analysis of some 540 of the donors excluded about 16 rarely observed V segments, including chromosome 9 orphons, because counts were too low. Broadly in line with IMGT annotations, most TCR beta V segments showed up in productive rearrangements about 87% or about 30% of the time in an earlier analysis of around 550 of the donors. A total of some 180 TCR beta chains were listed by the study as associated with cytomegalovirus. Compared with equally common non-associated chains, HLA-associated TCR beta chains in a later analysis were more clonally expanded and had lower generation probabilities. Most CMV-associated TCR beta chains appeared to be HLA-restricted in a later analysis, and the HLA associations seemed to be driven largely by CMV exposure. Strong co-occurrence of HLA alleles, especially DR and DQ, made assigning TCR associations to individual alleles difficult. CMV serostatus was the only immune exposure information available for the cohort. Linkage disequilibrium might explain the correlated functional status among segregating V segments, but an unknown experimental factor could not be ruled out. An association between a missense DCLRE1C variant and V-gene and J-gene trimming of TCR beta chains was found in a later genetic analysis and replicated in an independent cohort. In vitro tests confirmed that three of the cytomegalovirus-associated TCR beta chains recognize cytomegalovirus antigens.

The library was made by the immunoSEQ multiplex PCR assay. The multiplex PCR relied on a mix of 60 forward primers for TCR Vbeta segments and 13 reverse primers for TCR Jbeta segments. A multiplex PCR assay on genomic DNA amplified the CDR3 region of rearranged TCR beta genes. The amplified TCR beta libraries were sequenced on the Illumina HiSeq System as 87-base-pair reads. In the paper's pipeline: A later analysis tallied approximately 87 million unique TCR beta chains across the 666 repertoires, and some 10 million of those chains were shared by two or more donors. Raw reads were error-corrected and collapsed into unique sequences with a nearest-neighbor algorithm that merged closely related sequences to remove PCR and sequencing errors. CDR3 sequences were aligned to IMGT reference sequences to assign V, D and J gene segments. For a sequence to be retained, a match of at least six nucleotides to both a V gene segment and a J gene segment was required. Rearrangements were called productive when the CDR3 lacked stop codons and stayed in frame with V and J; all others were non-productive. Following IMGT convention, CDR3 was defined as the stretch from the second conserved V-encoded cysteine up to the conserved J-encoded phenylalanine. Sequences without an unambiguous match to a single V gene segment were excluded from the earlier analysis of several hundred of the donors. An earlier analysis of several hundred of the donors classified V segments as functional when productive rearrangements were above 56.7% and as segregating when the standard deviation between donors was above 5%. A statistical classification framework was built to diagnose cytomegalovirus status from the catalog of TCR beta chain sequences. V and J gene assignment, in a later analysis, came from comparing TCR nucleotide sequences with IMGT/GENE-DB human TR gene sequences. Using the TCRdist pipeline, a later analysis assigned CDR3 sequences along with most-parsimonious VDJ recombination scenarios. In a later analysis, each TCR beta chain was defined by its CDR3 amino acid sequence together with its V-gene family, and reads without a unique V-gene family were excluded. In a later analysis, 450 to 600 highly shared, low-generation-probability nucleotide sequences were removed to address suspected cross-contamination and a sequencing artifact. For each public chain, a later analysis derived a clonal expansion index from normalized ranks of inferred template counts within each repertoire. In a later analysis, generation probabilities were computed using a VDJ recombination model fitted to out-of-frame rearrangements, and the results were checked against IGoR. In a later analysis, hypergeometric tests were used to score TCR-TCR, TCR-HLA and TCR-CMV co-occurrence, with a repertoire-size bias correction applied to TCR pairs. To estimate false discovery rates, a later analysis permuted the HLA or CMV assignments 20 times. A later analysis grouped co-occurring TCRs with DBSCAN, adding TCRdist sequence similarity when clustering within HLA-allele-positive subsets. For co-occurrence clustering, repertoires with fewer than 30,000 or more than 120,000 public chains were excluded, along with four or five repertoires with anomalous nucleotide sharing. This is the immuneACCESS table as TCRdb keeps it, with only in-frame sequences that have V and J called. A part of the clones is gone; compared with another copy, unresolved V genes explain less than half, and the rest is unexplained. V, J and clone size reflect that table, while D and trimming were determined from the DNA. This sample holds 140,000 to 150,000 clones; 65% to 80% were observed only once. The ten largest clonotypes hold more than 10% of the sample.

Of note for this clone: The clone's antigen remains unknown. Per-nucleotide qualities are absent, and no much larger clonotype sits a single base away.

What was sequenced was PBMCs. The clonotype comes from a man in his forties in good health and CMV-seropositive.

Here the CDR3 is given as CASSSVGTSEYYEQYF. The nucleotide sequence is TGTGCCAGCAGCTCAGTCGGGACTAGCGAGTACTACGAGCAGTACTTC. The sequence is built from TRBV7-9 and TRBJ2-7; TRBD2 matches 10 bases in the middle. Reading from cysteine to phenylalanine, the CDR3 counts 16 amino acids. Of the read, only the CDR3 DNA is kept; its 48 bases are in frame from base 1. The germline V end is reduced by 4 bases and the J end by 3 bases; junction bases left unmatched: 9. The germline V gene encodes CDR1 SEHNR and CDR2 FQNEAQ (reference sequence). The full variable domain, with segments outside the CDR3 supplied by the reference TRBV7-9 and TRBJ2-7 proteins, appears as DTGVSQNPRHKITKRGQNVTFRCDPISEHNRLYWYRQTLGQGPEFLTYFQNEAQLEKSRLLSDRFSAERPKGSFSTLEIQRTEQGDSAMYLCASSSVGTSEYYEQYFGPGTRLTVT.